A single sample is the source of the 10 T cell receptor beta chains below, sequenced in a study of control samples from healthy donors and cancer patients. The method was immunoSEQ multiplex PCR; TCRdb's version includes in-frame clones alone and lacks a portion of them. Of some 140,000 clones in the sample, about 88% were seen once. The sequencing input was blood. The receptors were gathered from a woman younger than 45 in good health.

Concerning this clone itself: The same CDR3 is also encoded by other DNA sequences in this sample. The chain employs TRBV4-2 and TRBJ1-5; D gene uncertain. V was shortened by 2 bases and J by 3 bases, with 8 bases between the two germline ends. Germline lookup yields CDR1 LGHNA and CDR2 YNFKEQ. The CDR3 has 14 amino acids. This CDR3 reads CASSQSGLNQPQHF. For the CDR3, the DNA is TGTGCCAGCAGCCAATCCGGACTCAATCAGCCCCAGCATTTT.

This chain connects TRBV4-2 to TRBJ2-2, with 13 bases aligning to TRBD2. In germline, CDR1 is LGHNA, CDR2 YNFKEQ. The CDR3 sequence is 17 residues long. J gave up 4 bases and V 2 bases, and 4 bases lay outside the gene matches. CDR3 loop: CASSQTSGRVGTGELFF. DNA for the CDR3: TGTGCCAGCAGCCAAACTAGCGGGAGGGTGGGCACCGGGGAGCTGTTTTTT.

This clone has only a few counts. The V gene is TRBV2, the J gene TRBJ1-1, with TRBD1 matching over 8 bases. The CDR3 totals 13 residues. The germline CDR1 and CDR2 sequences are SNHLY and FYNNEI. V lost 5 bases to trimming and J lost 8 bases; unmatched junction nucleotides: 7. The CDR3 region has the DNA TGTGCCAGCAGTCTACAGGGGGAGGGGGAAGCTTTCTTT. Residues: CASSLQGEGEAFF.

This chain links TRBV30 with TRBJ1-4; D is unresolved. Germline V lookup: CDR1 GTSNPN, CDR2 SVGIG (reference sequence). This CDR3 spans 15 amino acids. Trimming pared 5 bases from V and 3 bases from J, leaving 16 bases between. Here the CDR3 reads CAWGGGSGPNEKLFF. CDR3 DNA: TGTGCCTGGGGAGGAGGCTCCGGGCCTAATGAAAAACTGTTTTTT.

This rearrangement joins TRBV2 to TRBJ1-6; 7 bases map to TRBD1. The trim removed 3 bases at V and 5 bases at J, leaving 4 bases unmatched. The CDR3 runs to 15 residues. From germline, CDR1 is SNHLY and CDR2 FYNNEI. In nucleotides, the CDR3 is TGTGCCAGCAGTGATGCAGACAGGGATAATTCACCCCTCCACTTT. This encodes CASSDADRDNSPLHF.

This chain connects TRBV21-1 to TRBJ1-6; TRBD1 is the table's D call, not checked against the DNA. TRBV21-1 is shown as a pseudogene. The CDR3 contains 19 residues. The CDR3 region is CASSKNWDRGSRYNSPLHF. The CDR3 bases are TGTGCCAGCAGCAAAAACTGGGACAGGGGAAGTCGGTATAATTCACCCCTCCACTTT.

The J gene is TRBJ2-7, the V gene TRBV20-1, with 10 nucleotides matching TRBD2. CDR1 DFQATT and CDR2 SNEGSKA come from the germline V gene (reference sequence). Trimming removed 3 bases from V and 2 bases from J; junction bases left unmatched: 4. This CDR3 contains 14 residues. The CDR3 DNA reads as TGCAGTGCTAGTTTTACTAGCGGGGCCTACGAGCAGTACTTC. This gives the protein CSASFTSGAYEQYF.

This clone has only one observation. The genes are TRBV15 and TRBJ2-5; the match to TRBD1 covers 10 bases. The V gene's germline CDR1 is LNHNV and CDR2 YYDKDF (reference sequence). J gave up 4 bases and V 0 bases, and 5 bases lay outside the gene matches. The CDR3 has 16 amino acids. In DNA form, the CDR3 reads TGTGCCACCAGCAGAGATCGTGGACAGGGGGGAGAGACCCAGTACTTC. Residues: CATSRDRGQGGETQYF.

The chain recombines TRBV7-2 with TRBJ2-2; D unclear. The CDR3 is 15 amino acids. The V gene's germline CDR1 is SGHTA and CDR2 FQGNSA. Trimming pared 2 bases from V and 8 bases from J, leaving 15 bases between. CDR3 residues: CASSLSVTAAGELFF. The CDR3 coding sequence is TGTGCCAGCAGCTTATCGGTGACCGCGGCTGGGGAGCTGTTTTTT.

The rearrangement uses TRBV7-2 and TRBJ2-1, with 9 positions matching TRBD1. V lost 4 bases and J lost 4; bases outside the gene matches: 11. The CDR3 spans 17 residues. Germline V gene sequence: CDR1 SGHTA, CDR2 FQGNSA. This CDR3 is CASSSPQGAGDYNEQFF. The CDR3 bases are TGTGCCAGCAGCTCGCCACAGGGGGCGGGAGATTACAATGAGCAGTTCTTC.